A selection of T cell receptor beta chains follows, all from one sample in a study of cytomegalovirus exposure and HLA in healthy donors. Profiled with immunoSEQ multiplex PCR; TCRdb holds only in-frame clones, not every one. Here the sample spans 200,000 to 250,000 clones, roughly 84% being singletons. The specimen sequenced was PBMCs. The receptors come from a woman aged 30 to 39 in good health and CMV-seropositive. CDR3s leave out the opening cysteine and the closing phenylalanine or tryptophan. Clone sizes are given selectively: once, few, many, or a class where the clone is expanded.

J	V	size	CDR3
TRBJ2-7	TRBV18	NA	ASSPGTSSSYEQY
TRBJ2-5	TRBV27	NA	ASSDRFQGASAQETQY
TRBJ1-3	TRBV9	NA	ASNTLGQTGNTIY
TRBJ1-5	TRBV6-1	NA	ASRGTGSHQPQH
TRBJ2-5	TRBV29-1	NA	SAPGGLGFGETQY
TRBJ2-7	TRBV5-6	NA	ASSLIDGNEQY
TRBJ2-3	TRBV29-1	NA	SVEEQGGDTQY
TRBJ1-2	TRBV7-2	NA	ASSPAGEALYGYT
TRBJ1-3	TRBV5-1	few	ASTLDSLNSGNTIY
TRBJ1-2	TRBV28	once	ASRLSDSNYGYT
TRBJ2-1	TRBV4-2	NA	ASSQSVGGVPEQF
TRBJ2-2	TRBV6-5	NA	ASSYIAGELF
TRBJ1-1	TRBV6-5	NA	ASRQMTVNTEAF
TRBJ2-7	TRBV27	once	ASSLSQLAGGPAPYEQY
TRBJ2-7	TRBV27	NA	ASSYRSGGYEQY
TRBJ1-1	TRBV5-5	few	ASSLENELNTEAF
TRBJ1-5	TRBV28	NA	ASSLHPTGTGQPQH
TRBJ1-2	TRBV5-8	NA	ASSFRGFYGYT
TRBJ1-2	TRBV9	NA	ASSKSSDRDYGYT
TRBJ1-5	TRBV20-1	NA	SAIRIEAQH
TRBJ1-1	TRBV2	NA	ASTIRQGNTEAF
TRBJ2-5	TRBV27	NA	ASSPLKGVQETQY
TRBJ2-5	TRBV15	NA	ATSRGGTGETQY
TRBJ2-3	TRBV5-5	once	ASSLWERDTDTQY
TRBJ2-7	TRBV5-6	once	ASSLEWGLGYEQY
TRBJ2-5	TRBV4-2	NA	ASSQDYIGSSETQY
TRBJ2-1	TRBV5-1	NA	ASSLGSTSYNEQF
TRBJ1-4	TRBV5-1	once	ASSLGDQGEKLF
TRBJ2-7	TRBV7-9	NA	ASSLSGSEQY
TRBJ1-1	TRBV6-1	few	ASSGQRNTEAF
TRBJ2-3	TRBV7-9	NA	ASSPRQGGTDTQY
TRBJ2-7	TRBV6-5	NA	ASSYSALYSYEQY
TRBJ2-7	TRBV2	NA	ASRAGVGGRRTYEQY
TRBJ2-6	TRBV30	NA	AWSKASGANVLT
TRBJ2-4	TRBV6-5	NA	ASSHRGGAQY
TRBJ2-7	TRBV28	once	ASSPYSGRIYEQY
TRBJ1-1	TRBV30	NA	AWSTGSFMNTEAF
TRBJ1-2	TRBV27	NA	ASSLTGGAYGYT
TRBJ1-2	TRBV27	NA	ASRQAGARPLYGYT
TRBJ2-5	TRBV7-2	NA	ASSFRTGWQETQY
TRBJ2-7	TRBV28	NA	ASSLPGQGSYEQY
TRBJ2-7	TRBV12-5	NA	ASGLVTYEQY
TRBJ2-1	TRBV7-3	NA	ASSLSGLAEDNEQF
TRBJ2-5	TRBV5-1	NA	ASSSVLETQY
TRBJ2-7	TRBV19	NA	ASSRGLTYEQY
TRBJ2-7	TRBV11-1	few	ASSKRGPSSSYEQY
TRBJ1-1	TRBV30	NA	AWSVRRGDTEAF
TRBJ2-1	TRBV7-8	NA	ASSLRHGPGDEQF